This T cell receptor (beta chain) was sequenced for a study of blood T cell repertoires in COVID-19. Study in general: The cDNA or gDNA used as material had been derived from T cells, B-cell-depleted T cells, or PBMCs.

Here immunoSEQ multiplex PCR was the method, and the copy in TCRdb shows in-frame clones only, minus some. The sample carries about 98,000 clones, more than 75% recorded once. This CDR3 contains 13 residues. The V and J ends lost 6 bases and 4 bases respectively, with 9 bases between them. The V gene's germline CDR1 is MNHEY and CDR2 SVGAGI. This TCR derives from a man aged 50 to 59 with acute or convalescent COVID-19. The sequenced material came from peripheral blood. The rearrangement joins TRBV6-5 to TRBJ2-2; maybe TRBD2 (5 bases). The CDR3 is CASRAGGTGELFF. Written as DNA, the CDR3 is TGTGCCAGCAGGGCAGGAGGCACCGGGGAGCTGTTTTTT.